This paragraph covers one T cell receptor beta chain sequence. The repertoire was sequenced with immunoSEQ multiplex PCR; TCRdb's copy has only in-frame clones and lacks some. The sample consists of 35,000 to 55,000 clones, approximately 94% of them appearing once. The data were taken from a study of preoperative IRX-2 immunotherapy in early breast cancer. Noted treatment: preoperative locoregional IRX-2 cytokine immunotherapy. Preoperative locoregional IRX-2 cytokine immunotherapy was tested in the phase Ib source study. The sample was tumor tissue, taken after IRX-2 immunotherapy. The source is a human donor with breast cancer.

The CDR3 DNA reads as TGCAGCGTAGGCAGACAGGGAACCTACGAGCAGTACTTC. It yields the protein CSVGRQGTYEQYF. The gene calls are TRBV29-1 and TRBJ2-7; the match to TRBD1 covers 7 bases. V lost 6 bases, J lost 2 bases, and 7 bases stayed unmatched. The germline V gene encodes CDR1 SQVTM and CDR2 ANQGSEA. The CDR3 extends over 13 amino acids.